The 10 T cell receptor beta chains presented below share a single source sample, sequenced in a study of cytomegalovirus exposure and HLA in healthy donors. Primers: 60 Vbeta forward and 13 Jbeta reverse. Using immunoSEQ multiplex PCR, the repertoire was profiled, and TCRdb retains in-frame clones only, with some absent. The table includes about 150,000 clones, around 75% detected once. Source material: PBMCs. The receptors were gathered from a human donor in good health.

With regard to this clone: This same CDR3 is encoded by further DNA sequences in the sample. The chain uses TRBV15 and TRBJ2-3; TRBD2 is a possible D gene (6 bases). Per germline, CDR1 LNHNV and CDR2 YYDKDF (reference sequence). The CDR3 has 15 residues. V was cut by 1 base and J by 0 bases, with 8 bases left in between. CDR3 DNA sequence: TGTGCCACCAGCAGAGCGGGGACTAGCACAGATACGCAGTATTTT. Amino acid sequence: CATSRAGTSTDTQYF.

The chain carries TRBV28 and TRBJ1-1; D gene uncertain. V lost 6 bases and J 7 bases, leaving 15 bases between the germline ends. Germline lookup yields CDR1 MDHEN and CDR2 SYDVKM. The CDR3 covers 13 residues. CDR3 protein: CASSLAPLHEAFF. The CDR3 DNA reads TGTGCCAGCAGCTTAGCGCCATTGCATGAAGCTTTCTTT.

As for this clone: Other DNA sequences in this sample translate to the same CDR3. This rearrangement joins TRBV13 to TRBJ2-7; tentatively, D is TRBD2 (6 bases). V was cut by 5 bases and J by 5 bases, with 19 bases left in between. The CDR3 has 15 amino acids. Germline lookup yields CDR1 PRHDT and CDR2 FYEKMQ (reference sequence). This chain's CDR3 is CASSTSSGSPNEQYF. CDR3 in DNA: TGTGCCAGCAGCACCTCCTCCGGGAGCCCAAACGAGCAGTACTTC.

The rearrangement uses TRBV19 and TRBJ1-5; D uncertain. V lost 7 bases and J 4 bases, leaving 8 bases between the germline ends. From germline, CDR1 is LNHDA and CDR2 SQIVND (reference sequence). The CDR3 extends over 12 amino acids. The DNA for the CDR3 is TGTGCCAGTAACTACCTTAATCAGCCCCAGCATTTT. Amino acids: CASNYLNQPQHF.

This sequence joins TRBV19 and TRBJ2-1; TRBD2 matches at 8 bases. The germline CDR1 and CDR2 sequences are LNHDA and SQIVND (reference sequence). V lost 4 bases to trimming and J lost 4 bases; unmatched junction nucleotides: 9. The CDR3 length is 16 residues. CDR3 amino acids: CASSTRAGGGYNEQFF. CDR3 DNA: TGTGCCAGTAGTACCCGGGCCGGGGGGGGGTACAATGAGCAGTTCTTC.

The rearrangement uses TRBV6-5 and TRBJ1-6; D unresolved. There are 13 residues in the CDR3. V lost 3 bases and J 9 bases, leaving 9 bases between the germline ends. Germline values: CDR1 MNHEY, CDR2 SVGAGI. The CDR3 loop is CASSYSLTSPLHF. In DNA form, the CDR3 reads TGTGCCAGCAGTTATTCCCTAACTTCACCCCTCCACTTT.

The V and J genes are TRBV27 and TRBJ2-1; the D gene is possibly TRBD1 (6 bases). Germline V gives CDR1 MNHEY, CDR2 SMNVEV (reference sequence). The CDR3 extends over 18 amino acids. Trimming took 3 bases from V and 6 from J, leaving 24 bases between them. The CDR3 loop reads CASSLLVGVQGIGNEQFF. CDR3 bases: TGTGCCAGCAGTTTGTTGGTAGGGGTACAGGGAATCGGCAATGAGCAGTTCTTC.

The CDR3 protein is CASTRRDGNVGGYTF. For the CDR3, the DNA is TGTGCCAGCACCCGGCGGGACGGCAACGTGGGGGGCTACACCTTC. V usage is TRBV6-6 and J usage is TRBJ1-2; D might be TRBD1 (5 bases). The CDR3 loop spans 15 amino acids. V was clipped by 7 bases and J by 8 bases, with 23 bases between them. Germline values: CDR1 MNHNY, CDR2 SVGAGI (reference sequence).

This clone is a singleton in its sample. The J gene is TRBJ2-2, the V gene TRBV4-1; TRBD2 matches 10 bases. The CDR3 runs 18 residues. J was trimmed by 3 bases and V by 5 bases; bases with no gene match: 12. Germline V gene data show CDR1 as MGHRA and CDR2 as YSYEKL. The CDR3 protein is CASSFTSPLAGHTGELFF. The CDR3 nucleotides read TGCGCCAGCAGCTTTACCAGCCCACTAGCGGGGCACACCGGGGAGCTGTTTTTT.

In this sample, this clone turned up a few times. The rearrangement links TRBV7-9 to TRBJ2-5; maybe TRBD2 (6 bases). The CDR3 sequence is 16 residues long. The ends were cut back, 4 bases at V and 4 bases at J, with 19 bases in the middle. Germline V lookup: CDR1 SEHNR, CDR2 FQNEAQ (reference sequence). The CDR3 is CASSSAGGTWGETQYF. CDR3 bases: TGTGCCAGCAGCTCTGCGGGCGGGACGTGGGGAGAGACCCAGTACTTC.